The rows below give T cell receptor beta chains drawn from one sample of a study of cytomegalovirus exposure and HLA in healthy donors. The repertoire was sequenced with immunoSEQ multiplex PCR; TCRdb's copy has only in-frame clones and lacks some. This sample's table reports roughly 190,000 clones. The sample taken for sequencing was PBMCs. The receptors here all came from a woman under 30 in good health and CMV-seropositive. The CDR3 runs from the conserved cysteine through the conserved F or W. D genes are given only for firm matches. Some rows have no size entry. The others give once, few or many, or a class for an expanded clone.

d_call clone_size j_call v_call cdr3_nt cdr3_aa
TRBD2 . TRBJ2-2 TRBV19 TGTGCCAGTAGTCCCCGATTAGCGGGAGGTCCACTGAACACCGGGGAGCTGTTTTTT CASSPRLAGGPLNTGELFF
. . TRBJ1-6 TRBV30 TGTGCCTGGAGGGGGACTCTTGGCGGGGGTTCACCCCTCCACTTT CAWRGTLGGGSPLHF
. . TRBJ2-1 TRBV19 TGTGCCAGTAGTATGGAGATTGAGCAGTTCTTC CASSMEIEQFF
TRBD1 . TRBJ1-2 TRBV9 TGTGCCAGCAGTCCTGGACAGGGGGCGCAGTATGGCTACACCTTC CASSPGQGAQYGYTF
. . TRBJ2-1 TRBV11-3 TGTGCCAGCAGCTTACTCTTCAATGAGCAGTTCTTC CASSLLFNEQFF
. . TRBJ1-5 TRBV19 TGTGCCAGTAGGATCGATCCCAGTCCCAATCAGCCCCAGCATTTT CASRIDPSPNQPQHF
TRBD2 . TRBJ2-2 TRBV2 TGTGCCAGCACCTATCTTGGGAGGGACACCGGGGAGCTGTTTTTT CASTYLGRDTGELFF
TRBD1 . TRBJ2-7 TRBV5-5 TGTGCCAGCAGCCCCACCCCTAGGACAGGGTCCTACGAGCAGTACTTC CASSPTPRTGSYEQYF
TRBD1 . TRBJ1-2 TRBV7-6 TGTGCCAGCAGTTCCGGGACAGGGGCGGGTTATGGCTACACCTTC CASSSGTGAGYGYTF
TRBD1 . TRBJ1-3 TRBV6-5 TGTGCCAGCAGGCGAACAGGGGGCGAGGGAAACACCATATATTTT CASRRTGGEGNTIYF
. . TRBJ1-1 TRBV10-2 TGCGCCAGCATGGACCCCCCGGGTGTTAGGGGAGAAGCTTTCTTT CASMDPPGVRGEAFF
. . TRBJ2-2 TRBV23-1 TGCGCCAGCCCCAGCGGCGGGATGATCACCGGGGAGCTGTTTTTT CASPSGGMITGELFF
. . TRBJ2-3 TRBV5-8 TGTGCCAGCAGCCGGAGGACTGGCCGAGATACGCAGTATTTT CASSRRTGRDTQYF
. . TRBJ2-7 TRBV10-3 TGTGCCATCAGTGACAACTCCTACGAGCAGTACTTC CAISDNSYEQYF
. . TRBJ1-2 TRBV19 TGTGCCAGTAGTATGACCCCAGGGGGCTACACCTTC CASSMTPGGYTF
. . TRBJ2-1 TRBV5-6 TGTGCCAGCAGCTTGGCCGGACTGGATGAGCAGTTCTTC CASSLAGLDEQFF
. . TRBJ1-6 TRBV11-2 TGTGCCAGCAGCTTAGTCAGCCGAGCGTGGTCCTATAATTCACCCCTCCACTTT CASSLVSRAWSYNSPLHF
. . TRBJ2-7 TRBV18 TGTGCCAGCTCTGCGGGACAGATAAACTACGAGCAGTACTTC CASSAGQINYEQYF
TRBD1 . TRBJ1-1 TRBV6-5 TGTGCCAGCAGATTGGACAGGGGGCGCATGGCTTTCTTT CASRLDRGRMAFF
TRBD2 . TRBJ2-3 TRBV13 TGTGCCAGCAGCTCACCGGTCTTCACTAGCGGGGGGCTCCCCAGTACGCAGTATTTT CASSSPVFTSGGLPSTQYF
TRBD1 . TRBJ2-7 TRBV29-1 TGCAGCGTGGTCCCAGGGACAGGCTACGCGTTCTTTGAGCAGTACTTC CSVVPGTGYAFFEQYF
TRBD1 . TRBJ1-2 TRBV30 TGTGCCTGGAAAATAGAAATAGGGGGCGGGGACTATGGCTACACCTTC CAWKIEIGGGDYGYTF
TRBD1 medium-sized TRBJ1-5 TRBV10-3 TGTGCCTCATCTACAGGGGATAGCAATCAGCCCCAGCATTTT CASSTGDSNQPQHF
. . TRBJ2-7 TRBV19 TGTGCCAGTAGTATATGGCGGGACTCCTACGAGCAGTACTTC CASSIWRDSYEQYF
TRBD1 . TRBJ1-5 TRBV9 TGTGCCAGCAGCGTAGGGGACAGGGGTCAGCCCCAGCATTTT CASSVGDRGQPQHF
TRBD2 . TRBJ2-2 TRBV7-3 TGTGCCAGCAGCCGGATGGCTAGCGGGGGGTTGTCTTCAGGCACCGGGGAGCTGTTTTTT CASSRMASGGLSSGTGELFF
TRBD2 . TRBJ2-3 TRBV19 TGTGCCAGCAAGCGAGATTCTAGCGGGGGCACCACAGATACGCAGTATTTT CASKRDSSGGTTDTQYF
. . TRBJ2-5 TRBV2 TGTGCCAGCAAGAGCGAAGCGGAGACCCAGTACTTC CASKSEAETQYF
. . TRBJ2-6 TRBV2 TGTGCCAGCAGTCCAGGGTGGTCGGCTTCCGGGGCCAACGTCCTGACTTTC CASSPGWSASGANVLTF
. . TRBJ1-4 TRBV6-6 TGTGCCAGCCAGGGTTTTGAAAAACTGTTTTTT CASQGFEKLFF
. . TRBJ2-7 TRBV6-1 TGTGCCAGCAGTGAAGAGGTACAGGGCCCTAGCTCCTACGAGCAGTACTTC CASSEEVQGPSSYEQYF
TRBD1 . TRBJ1-1 TRBV2 TGTGCCAGCAGTCTACAGGGGGGGTGGACTGAAGCTTTCTTT CASSLQGGWTEAFF
TRBD1 . TRBJ1-2 TRBV2 TGTGCCAGCCGCCCCCCGCGGACAGGACCCTTTAGCTATGGCTACACCTTC CASRPPRTGPFSYGYTF
. . TRBJ2-3 TRBV9 TGTGCCAGCAGCGTAGATGGGACTAGCACAGATACGCAGTATTTT CASSVDGTSTDTQYF
TRBD1 . TRBJ1-1 TRBV7-2 TGTGCCAGCAGCTTAATGACAGGGTTTCCCACTGAAGCTTTCTTT CASSLMTGFPTEAFF
TRBD1 . TRBJ2-3 TRBV5-4 TGTGCCAGCAGCCCGGACAGGGGATATGATACGCAGTATTTT CASSPDRGYDTQYF
TRBD2 . TRBJ2-1 TRBV6-5 TGTGCCAGCAGTTACTTGACTAGCGGGGAGTACAATGAGCAGTTCTTC CASSYLTSGEYNEQFF
TRBD2 . TRBJ2-1 TRBV7-7 TGTGCCAGCAGCTTAGGGTCGGGAGGCTCCTACAATGAGCAGTTCTTC CASSLGSGGSYNEQFF
TRBD1 . TRBJ1-2 TRBV2 TGTGCCAGCAGCCTACAGGGGAAAAGTGGCTACACCTTC CASSLQGKSGYTF
. . TRBJ2-3 TRBV19 TGTGCCAGTAGTATAGGAGGAACACTCAGCACAGATACGCAGTATTTT CASSIGGTLSTDTQYF
. . TRBJ1-3 TRBV11-2 TGTGCCAGCAGCTTAGGTCACAGCTCTGGAAACACCATATATTTT CASSLGHSSGNTIYF
TRBD1 . TRBJ1-3 TRBV7-9 TGTGCCAGCAGCTTATCAGGGGGCGGAAACACCATATATTTT CASSLSGGGNTIYF
TRBD1 . TRBJ1-1 TRBV4-1 TGCGCCAGCAGCCATTCCGGGACAGGGGTCTTGAACACTGAAGCTTTCTTT CASSHSGTGVLNTEAFF
TRBD1 . TRBJ2-7 TRBV5-6 TGTGCCAGCAGCCTGGACAGGACAGGGGCGCAGTACTTC CASSLDRTGAQYF
. . TRBJ2-5 TRBV18 TGTGCCAGCTCACCAGATCTACGTGACAGGTCCCAGTACTTC CASSPDLRDRSQYF
TRBD1 . TRBJ1-6 TRBV18 TGTGCCAGCTCACCTAATCGACAGGGTGCTTCACCCCTCCACTTT CASSPNRQGASPLHF
TRBD1 . TRBJ2-7 TRBV9 TGTGCCAGCAGCGTAGATTCAGGGGGATCCTACGAGCAGTACTTC CASSVDSGGSYEQYF
TRBD1 . TRBJ2-7 TRBV5-8 TGTGCCAGCAGCTTGGTACAGGGGTATTACGAGCAGTACTTC CASSLVQGYYEQYF